The next 16 T cell receptor beta chains were all read from a single sample in a study of post-analysis software for immune sequencing data. Study-wide results and limits: TRBV5-6, TRBV5-1 and TRBV20-1 belonged to a set of about 5 TRBV segments that were more frequent in patients than controls.

Their antigens are not known. Unique molecular identifiers were present in the TCR beta cDNA libraries. One entry per CDR3 protein results from TCRdb running MiXCR on the PCR reads. The sample lists approximately 350,000 distinct CDR3 sequences, 30% to 45% seen once, with around 15% in the top ten. The source material was blood. The receptors were gathered from a girl aged 5-17 years with multiple sclerosis.

Concerning this clonotype: A much larger clone lies one base from this, so it may be a read error. This chain uses TRBV20-1 with TRBJ2-1; TRBD1 agrees at 9 bases. This CDR3 is built from 14 residues. CDR1 and CDR2 from the germline V gene are DFQATT and SNEGSKA (reference sequence). V shed 5 bases, J shed 6 bases, and the junction held 8 bases outside the gene matches. The CDR3 reads CSAGADRGLNEQFF. The CDR3 DNA reads as TGCAGTGCTGGAGCGGACAGGGGACTCAATGAGCAGTTCTTC.

A few counts support this clonotype. This chain links TRBV15 with TRBJ2-1; 8 bases align to TRBD1. The CDR3 extends over 16 amino acids. Trimming cost V 2 bases and J 0 bases; bases outside gene matches: 3. Per the germline V gene, CDR1 is LNHNV and CDR2 is YYDKDF (reference sequence). The CDR3 nucleotides are TGTGCCACCAGCAGAAGTGGACAGGGCTCCTACAATGAGCAGTTCTTC. Protein sequence: CATSRSGQGSYNEQFF.

This clonotype was recorded a few times. The chain combines TRBV6-5 with TRBJ2-7; D tentatively fits TRBD1 or TRBD2 (7 bases each). This CDR3 contains 15 residues. Trimming cost V 7 bases and J 0 bases, with 16 bases left between them. The germline V gene encodes CDR1 MNHEY and CDR2 SVGAGI. The CDR3 reads CASTRQGGGSYEQYF. CDR3 nucleotide sequence: TGTGCCAGCACCCGACAGGGCGGGGGCTCCTACGAGCAGTACTTC.

V gene TRBV5-1 combines with J gene TRBJ2-7, with no clear D. CDR1 is SGHRS, CDR2 YFSETQ, per germline. With 1 base removed from V and 0 bases from J, the gap between germline ends came to 8 bases. The CDR3 consists of 14 residues. The CDR3 region has the DNA TGCGCCAGCAGCTTGCGTGAGATCTCCTACGAGCAGTACTTC. Translated, it gives CASSLREISYEQYF.

The chain links TRBV5-1 to TRBJ2-3; D is possibly TRBD2 (5 bases). Per the germline V gene, CDR1 is SGHRS and CDR2 is YFSETQ. V lost 5 bases and J 5 bases, leaving 18 bases between the germline ends. The CDR3 is made up of 15 amino acids. CDR3 sequence: CASSFRSPGVDTQYF. In DNA, the CDR3 is TGCGCCAGCAGTTTTCGGTCCCCCGGGGTAGATACGCAGTATTTT.

CDR3 DNA sequence: TGTGCCAGCCGAAGCTTAAAAGGGGGGTTCTGCGAGCAGTACTTC. This gives the protein CASRSLKGGFCEQYF. This chain links TRBV11-2 with TRBJ2-7, with D possibly being TRBD1 or TRBD2 (6 bases each). The length of the CDR3 is 15 residues. Per germline, CDR1 SGHAT and CDR2 FQNNGV. Deletions cut 8 bases from V and 6 bases from J, with 23 bases between.

Points on this clonotype: A much more abundant neighbour one base away suggests this may be a read error. The rearrangement joins TRBV10-3 to TRBJ2-3; no definite D call. The V end lost 0 bases, the J end lost 5 bases, and 12 bases lay between the germline ends. This CDR3 region has 15 residues. CDR1 is ENHRY, CDR2 SYGVKD, per germline. CDR3 protein: CAISESSSAIDTQYF. The CDR3 region has the DNA TGTGCCATCAGTGAGTCGAGCAGCGCCATAGATACGCAGTATTTT.

J is TRBJ1-1 and V is TRBV2; D might be TRBD1 (5 bases). CDR1 and CDR2 (germline): SNHLY, FYNNEI. This CDR3 region has 15 residues. Trimming removed 5 bases at V and 0 bases at J, with 13 bases between. CDR3 region: CASSPSHRLNTEAFF. The CDR3 coding sequence is TGTGCCAGCAGTCCCTCCCACAGGTTGAACACTGAAGCTTTCTTT.

This chain connects TRBV12-3 or TRBV12-4 to TRBJ1-5; perhaps TRBD1 as D (5 bases). V lost 7 bases to trimming and J lost 4 bases, with 8 bases between them. This CDR3 has 12 residues. The CDR3 region has the DNA TGTGCCAGCAACTGGGGGAATCAGCCCCAGCATTTT. It codes for CASNWGNQPQHF.

This clonotype has only a few counts. The CDR3 loop reads CSADRGSDTEAFF. DNA of the CDR3: TGCAGTGCCGACAGGGGAAGCGACACTGAAGCTTTCTTT. The rearrangement links TRBV20-1 to TRBJ1-1; 8 bases line up with TRBD1. Germline V lookup: CDR1 DFQATT, CDR2 SNEGSKA (reference sequence). Germline trimming cut 6 bases from V and 3 bases from J; bases unmatched to any gene: 6. CDR3 length: 13 amino acids.

The chain combines TRBV29-1 with TRBJ2-2; D is perhaps TRBD1 or TRBD2 (5 bases each). V lost 5 bases and J 2 bases, leaving 12 bases between the germline ends. The CDR3 runs to 14 residues. Germline values: CDR1 SQVTM, CDR2 ANQGSEA. The CDR3 region has the DNA TGCAGCGTTCGAGAGAGGGACAACACCGGGGAGCTGTTTTTT. This encodes CSVRERDNTGELFF.

This chain connects TRBV5-1 to TRBJ2-7; D might be TRBD1 or TRBD2, each matching 5 bases. The germline CDR1 and CDR2 sequences are SGHRS and YFSETQ. V lost 4 bases, J lost 4 bases, and 18 bases lay in between. The CDR3 covers 15 residues. The CDR3 spells CASSEGIPGPYEQYF. The CDR3 coding sequence is TGCGCCAGCAGCGAGGGGATTCCGGGGCCTTACGAGCAGTACTTC.

This chain connects TRBV12-3 or TRBV12-4 to TRBJ2-1, with 7 bases aligning to TRBD1. The CDR3 is 16 residues long. Trimming removed 5 bases from V and 4 bases from J; junction bases left unmatched: 11. CDR3 sequence: CASSPGKGADYNEQFF. The CDR3 DNA follows: TGTGCCAGCAGTCCAGGCAAGGGGGCGGATTACAATGAGCAGTTCTTC.

This clonotype was recorded a few times. The chain combines TRBV29-1 with TRBJ1-1; TRBD1 might be the D (6 bases). The CDR3 consists of 12 residues. Germline values: CDR1 SQVTM, CDR2 ANQGSEA. The V gene lost 7 bases and the J gene lost 1 base, with 10 bases spanning the gap. The CDR3 nucleotides read TGCAGCGGATACAGGGAGAACACTGAAGCTTTCTTT. Translated: CSGYRENTEAFF.

V gene TRBV11-2 combines with J gene TRBJ2-3, with D hard to call. The CDR3 sequence is 13 residues long. Germline lookup yields CDR1 SGHAT and CDR2 FQNNGV. V lost 1 base and J lost 7, with 9 bases in between. In DNA form, the CDR3 reads TGTGCCAGCAGCTTAGCCGAGGTGAATACGCAGTATTTT. As protein: CASSLAEVNTQYF.

The chain employs TRBV12-3 or TRBV12-4 and TRBJ1-6; D is undetermined. Trimming took off 5 bases at V and 13 bases at J, with 15 bases between the two ends. CDR3 length: 13 residues. CDR3 coding DNA: TGTGCCAGCAGTGCCCAGACCCGACCTCCCCTCCACTTT. Translated: CASSAQTRPPLHF.